The 18 T cell receptor beta chains below were found in one sample sequenced in a study of tumor-infiltrating lymphocytes in primary liver carcinoma. It was unsorted whole blood that yielded blood RNA, and germline DNA was also extracted. From approximately 500 ng total RNA, TCR beta cDNA was generated with a primer in the constant region. Sequencing libraries for TCR beta derived from three nested multiplex PCR rounds that used slightly modified ARM-PCR. With TRBV1-TRBV30 forward primers and a C-beta reverse primer, the first two PCR rounds were run for nine to eleven cycles each. TCRdb ran MiXCR on the multiplex PCR reads and lists one entry per CDR3 protein. This table holds about 310,000 distinct CDR3 sequences, roughly three fifths found once. Sequences were obtained from peripheral blood. The receptors originated from a woman in her thirties with primary liver carcinoma and hepatitis B virus infection.

The sample holds many counts of this clonotype. The chain carries TRBV4-1 and TRBJ1-2; no clear D. CDR3 length: 15 residues. Per the germline V gene, CDR1 is MGHRA and CDR2 is YSYEKL. Trimming shortened V by 3 bases and J by 2 bases, and 13 bases separated the two germline ends. This CDR3 reads CASSQLPPFNYGYTF. CDR3 nucleotide sequence: TGCGCCAGCAGCCAGCTTCCTCCGTTCAACTATGGCTACACCTTC.

About this clonotype: This may be a read error, as it is one base from a much larger clone. The chain combines TRBV11-2 with TRBJ2-4; D may correspond to TRBD1 or TRBD2 (5 bases each). The CDR3 consists of 14 residues. With 5 bases removed from V and 8 bases from J, the gap between germline ends came to 16 bases. Looked up from germline, CDR1 is SGHAT and CDR2 is FQNNGV. This chain's CDR3 is CASSPPDLGHIQYF. The CDR3 bases are TGTGCCAGCAGCCCCCCGGACTTGGGACACATTCAGTACTTC.

About this clonotype: The junction and the germline gene differ at one end; a read error may be behind it. The J gene is TRBJ2-3, the V gene TRBV4-2, with a possible D match to TRBD2 (5 bases). The germline V gene has CDR1 LGHNA and CDR2 YNFKEQ. The CDR3 has 15 amino acids. The CDR3: CASSRGLLSTDAQYF. The CDR3 bases are TGCGCCAGCAGCCGAGGGTTGCTAAGCACAGATGCGCAGTATTTT.

A remark on this clonotype: This likely comes from a read error, as the CDR3 has no conserved phenylalanine or tryptophan at its end. V usage is TRBV6-2 or TRBV6-3 and J usage is TRBJ1-1, with D possibly matching TRBD1 (5 bases). The CDR3 totals 13 residues. Trimming cost V 6 bases and J 4 bases, with 12 bases left between them. CDR1 and CDR2 from the germline V gene are MNHEY and SVGEGT. CDR3 DNA sequence: TGTGCCAGCAGGCTGGGACGCCTCACTGAAGCTTTCATT. This translates into CASRLGRLTEAFI.

This clonotype has only one observation. In this CDR3 the conserved last residue, phenylalanine or tryptophan, is missing, so a read error is likely. The CDR3 protein is CASSHVRNEQFI. In nucleotides, the CDR3 is TGTGCCAGCAGTCACGTGAGAAATGAGCAGTTCATC. V is TRBV12-3 or TRBV12-4 and J is TRBJ2-1; D gene uncertain. CDR3 length equals 12 residues. Trimming cost V 5 bases and J 7 bases, with 9 bases left between them.

Here the CDR3 DNA reads TGTGCCAGCAGCCAAGACCGGTTTAGGGACTACTCTGGAAACACCATATATTTT. Translated: CASSQDRFRDYSGNTIYF. The V and J genes are TRBV4-2 and TRBJ1-3; possible D gene TRBD1, 5 bases. The V and J ends lost 0 bases and 0 bases respectively, with 15 bases between them. Germline CDR1 LGHNA, CDR2 YNFKEQ. The CDR3 is made up of 18 amino acids.

On this clonotype: Being one base from a much bigger clone, this may be a read error. This likely comes from a read error, as the CDR3 has no conserved phenylalanine or tryptophan at its end. The genes are TRBV4-1 and TRBJ2-1; TRBD1 matches at 9 bases. With V trimmed by 1 base and J by 5 bases, 9 bases remained unmatched. The germline CDR1 and CDR2 sequences are MGHRA and YSYEKL. CDR3 length: 17 amino acids. CDR3 nucleotide sequence: TGCGCCAGCAGCCAAGGACTCCGGGACAGGGAGGACAATGAGCAGTTCCTC. Protein product: CASSQGLRDREDNEQFL.

The genes are TRBV11-2 and TRBJ1-4; D call uncertain. This CDR3 is built from 13 residues. V lost 2 bases to trimming and J lost 4 bases, with 5 bases between them. Germline V CDR1 and CDR2: SGHAT, FQNNGV. CDR3: CASSLNINEKLFF. In DNA, the CDR3 is TGTGCCAGCAGCTTAAACATTAATGAAAAACTGTTTTTT. The complete variable domain, with remaining parts taken from reference TRBV11-2 and TRBJ1-4, reads EAGVAQSPRYKIIEKRQSVAFWCNPISGHATLYWYQQILGQGPKLLIQFQNNGVVDDSQLPKDRFSAERLKGVDSTLKIQPAKLEDSAVYLCASSLNINEKLFFGSGTQLSVL.

The chain couples TRBV6-2 or TRBV6-3 to TRBJ1-1, with D possibly matching TRBD1 (6 bases). Germline V CDR1 and CDR2: MNHEY, SVGEGT. V was cut by 0 bases and J by 5 bases, with 16 bases left in between. This CDR3 has 16 residues. Written as DNA, the CDR3 is TGTGCCAGCAGTTACTCACCTTACAGGGTGGGGACTGAAGCTTTCTTT. The encoded protein is CASSYSPYRVGTEAFF.

This clonotype has just a few counts. The CDR3 sequence: CASSYYQGPGANVLTF. CDR3 in DNA: TGCGCCAGCAGCTACTATCAGGGGCCCGGGGCCAACGTCCTGACTTTC. J is TRBJ2-6 and V is TRBV5-1; D may be TRBD1 (6 bases). V gave up 3 bases and J gave up 4 bases, with 14 bases separating them. The CDR3 has 16 amino acids. CDR1 is SGHRS, CDR2 YFSETQ, per germline.

About this clonotype itself: A read error is possible here, since a much larger clone lies one base away. The conserved phenylalanine or tryptophan is not found at the CDR3 terminus, so this likely reflects a read error. The V call is TRBV4-2, the J call TRBJ1-6; the D is unclear. Trimming stripped 0 bases from V and 9 bases from J, with 6 bases between. Germline lookup yields CDR1 LGHNA and CDR2 YNFKEQ. The CDR3 covers 13 residues. For the CDR3, the DNA is TGTGCCAGCAGCCAAGAGGGGAGTTCACCCCTCCACATT. Encoded protein: CASSQEGSSPLHI.

As concerns this clonotype: A clone one base away is much larger, so this may be a read error. This chain joins TRBV4-2 and TRBJ2-1; 9 bases map to TRBD2. Germline V gene data show CDR1 as LGHNA and CDR2 as YNFKEQ. There are 17 residues in the CDR3. The CDR3 is CASIQDRLAEGHNEQFF. CDR3 in DNA: TGTGCCAGCATCCAAGATCGACTAGCGGAGGGGCACAATGAGCAGTTCTTC.

With regard to this clonotype: Here the CDR3 omits its conserved ending phenylalanine or tryptophan, so a read error is the likely source. V is TRBV5-4 and J is TRBJ2-5; unclear D gene. The germline V and J ends were trimmed by 5 bases and 5 bases, with 10 bases remaining between them. The CDR3 sequence is 12 residues long. Germline loops: CDR1 SGHNT, CDR2 YYREEE (reference sequence). CDR3 loop: CASSLGPETQYI. The CDR3 nucleotides are TGTGCCAGCAGTCTTGGGCCGGAGACCCAGTACATC.

Concerning this clonotype: An end of the junction differs from the germline gene, which may be a read error. This chain links TRBV11-2 with TRBJ2-5; unclear D gene. In germline, CDR1 is SGHAT, CDR2 FQNNGV. The CDR3 runs to 12 residues. CDR3 amino acids: CASSLVSETHYF. The CDR3 nucleotides read TGTGCCAGCAGCTTAGTCTCTGAGACCCACTACTTC.

Regarding this clonotype: Possible read error: a much larger clone is one base away. The DNA of the CDR3 is TGTGCCAGCAGTTTACCGCGGGAGGCCTACGAGCAGTACTTC. Its protein is CASSLPREAYEQYF. V gene TRBV12-3 or TRBV12-4 combines with J gene TRBJ2-7; TRBD2 matches 8 bases. After removal of 2 bases from V and 2 bases from J, the junction contained 2 bases not matched to a gene. The CDR3 length is 14 residues.

Note on this clonotype: This may be a read error: a much more frequent sequence differs by one nucleotide. The V gene is TRBV29-1, the J gene TRBJ2-7; D gene unclear. Per germline, CDR1 SQVTM and CDR2 ANQGSEA. This CDR3 is 12 amino acids long. Trimming took off 4 bases at V and 1 base at J, with 8 bases between the two ends. For the CDR3, the DNA is TGCAGCGTTGTGGTCAGGTCCTACGAGCAGTACTTC. This codes for CSVVVRSYEQYF.

With regard to this clonotype: This could be a read error, since a much larger clone is one nucleotide away. The chain has TRBV29-1 and TRBJ2-3; the D gene could be TRBD1 or TRBD2 (5 bases each). The CDR3 runs 12 residues. V shed 8 bases and J shed 4 bases, with 13 bases lying between them. Germline loops: CDR1 SQVTM, CDR2 ANQGSEA. This CDR3 is CSSRRDADTQYF. CDR3 bases: TGCAGCTCCCGCAGGGACGCAGATACGCAGTATTTT.

This chain links TRBV30 with TRBJ2-2; D not resolved. Germline V gene lookup returns CDR1 GTSNPN and CDR2 SVGIG (reference sequence). The CDR3 sequence is 14 residues long. Trimming left V 4 bases short and J 13 bases short, with 22 bases between. CDR3 coding DNA: TGTGCCTGGACCCAGACTGGCGGAATCATGGGGCTGTTTTTT. This codes for CAWTQTGGIMGLFF.